What follows are 28 T cell receptor beta chains derived from one specimen sequenced in a study of CXCR3-negative and CXCR3-positive naive CD8 T cells. UMI labels and 5' RACE were used to prepare the TRB cDNA libraries. After re-calling the 5' RACE reads, TCRdb lists one entry per CDR3 protein, DNA absent. The table for this sample gives about 81,000 distinct CDR3 sequences. Sequences were obtained from naive CXCR3- CD8+ T cells from blood. Described subset: CD45RO-CCR7+CD27+CD95- naive CD8+ T cells lacking CXCR3 (TNR3-). All receptors derive from a human donor in good health. Some clones in this sample may be carry-over from other donors' samples.

The chain uses TRBV20-1 and TRBJ1-2. CDR3 length equals 12 residues. Germline CDR1 and CDR2: DFQATT and SNEGSKA (reference sequence). The CDR3 loop is CSARGPDYGYTF.

This sequence joins TRBV20-1 and TRBJ1-2; there is no DNA to check the TCRdb D call of TRBD1. CDR3 length: 14 residues. The V gene's germline CDR1 is DFQATT and CDR2 SNEGSKA (reference sequence). This chain's CDR3 is CSAPKSTGGAGYTF.

CDR3: CASSVYASADTQYF. The V and J genes are TRBV9 and TRBJ2-3. Germline V CDR1 and CDR2: SGDLS, YYNGEE. This CDR3 has 14 residues. The full variable domain, its missing parts supplied by reference TRBV9 and TRBJ2-3, is DSGVTQTPKHLITATGQRVTLRCSPRSGDLSVYWYQQSLDQGLQFLIQYYNGEERAKGNILERFSAQQFPDLHSELNLSSLELGDSALYFCASSVYASADTQYFGPGTRLTVL.

This sequence joins TRBV14 and TRBJ2-2; with no DNA, the TCRdb D assignment of TRBD2 cannot be verified. CDR1 SGHDN and CDR2 FVKESK come from the germline V gene. This CDR3 spans 18 amino acids. The CDR3: CASSPRTSGIRIGGELFF.

The V call is TRBV29-1, the J call TRBJ2-7; lacking DNA, the TRBD1 call made by TCRdb goes unchecked. CDR3 length equals 16 residues. Germline lookup yields CDR1 SQVTM and CDR2 ANQGSEA. The CDR3 sequence: CSVVGYRVYGSYEQYF.

J is TRBJ2-1 and V is TRBV7-6; the D call of TRBD2 rests on TCRdb alone, since no DNA is present to check it. The CDR3 is made up of 15 amino acids. Germline V gene data show CDR1 as SGHVS and CDR2 as FNYEAQ. This chain's CDR3 is CASSSGTSGYNEQFF.

The V gene is TRBV7-9, the J gene TRBJ2-3; the D gene TCRdb calls, TRBD1, cannot be checked with no DNA. In germline, CDR1 is SEHNR, CDR2 FQNEAQ (reference sequence). There are 15 residues in the CDR3. CDR3 region: CASSGRGGLPDTQYF.

The chain's CDR3 is CSVHDGVGEQYF. J is TRBJ2-7 and V is TRBV29-1. Germline V gene sequence: CDR1 SQVTM, CDR2 ANQGSEA. This CDR3 comprises 12 residues.

The gene calls are TRBV11-2 and TRBJ2-1; TCRdb designates TRBD2, a call that cannot be tested without DNA. Germline V gives CDR1 SGHAT, CDR2 FQNNGV. This CDR3 is built from 14 residues. CDR3 region: CASSWGLAVNEQFF. The whole variable domain, remainder taken from reference TRBV11-2 and TRBJ2-1, is EAGVAQSPRYKIIEKRQSVAFWCNPISGHATLYWYQQILGQGPKLLIQFQNNGVVDDSQLPKDRFSAERLKGVDSTLKIQPAKLEDSAVYLCASSWGLAVNEQFFGPGTRLTVL.

V usage is TRBV6-4 and J usage is TRBJ2-1; absent DNA, TCRdb's TRBD1 call cannot be checked. The CDR3 covers 16 residues. The germline gives CDR1 MRHNA, CDR2 SNTAGT. CDR3 in amino acids: CASSDSAGQGYNEQFF.

The chain uses TRBV4-2 and TRBJ2-7. CDR3 length: 12 amino acids. In germline, CDR1 is LGHNA, CDR2 YNFKEQ. The CDR3 sequence: CASSQDTYEQYF.

The chain is built from TRBV6-5 and TRBJ1-5. The CDR3 runs 13 residues. Germline CDR1 and CDR2: MNHEY and SVGAGI. The CDR3 is CASSYGFNQPQHF.

This rearrangement joins TRBV20-1 to TRBJ1-1; there is no DNA to check the TCRdb D call of TRBD1. The CDR3 spans 13 residues. Germline CDR1 and CDR2: DFQATT and SNEGSKA (reference sequence). CDR3 loop: CSASGQGDTEAFF.

The chain combines TRBV28 with TRBJ2-5; TCRdb gives TRBD1 as the D gene, but with no DNA this cannot be confirmed. CDR1 and CDR2 from the germline V gene are MDHEN and SYDVKM. This CDR3 comprises 15 residues. CDR3 sequence reads: CASYPQTGRQETQYF.

The chain links TRBV20-1 to TRBJ2-5. CDR1 is DFQATT, CDR2 SNEGSKA, per germline (reference sequence). The CDR3 has 12 residues. The CDR3 spells CSARLLQETQYF.

This chain links TRBV29-1 with TRBJ2-7. This CDR3 contains 13 residues. CDR1 SQVTM and CDR2 ANQGSEA come from the germline V gene. CDR3 sequence: CSVKSMSAYEQYF.

The chain has TRBV5-5 and TRBJ2-7; TCRdb returns TRBD1, unconfirmable since there is no DNA. Per germline, CDR1 SGHKS and CDR2 YYEKEE (reference sequence). The CDR3 spans 15 residues. The CDR3 loop is CASSPGQVRSYEQYF.

The chain carries TRBV28 and TRBJ2-1; the D call from TCRdb, TRBD2, cannot be confirmed without DNA. This CDR3 comprises 13 residues. CDR1 and CDR2 from the germline V gene are MDHEN and SYDVKM. The CDR3 protein is CASSLRGKDEQFF.

The chain is built from TRBV6-2 or TRBV6-3 and TRBJ2-3; TCRdb calls TRBD1, which cannot be checked without DNA. Germline CDR1 and CDR2: MNHEY and SVGEGT. This CDR3 contains 15 residues. CDR3 amino acids: CASSYPRTGTDTQYF.

The rearrangement links TRBV28 to TRBJ2-1. The germline V gene encodes CDR1 MDHEN and CDR2 SYDVKM. This CDR3 is 13 amino acids long. The CDR3 is CASRVRMHNEQFF.

The chain joins TRBV18 to TRBJ2-7; there is no DNA to check the TCRdb D call of TRBD1. CDR1 is KGHSH and CDR2 is LQKENI in the germline V gene. The length of the CDR3 is 15 residues. CDR3 residues: CASSPRQGGSYEQYF. The whole variable domain, filled in from reference TRBV18 and TRBJ2-7, reads NAGVMQNPRHLVRRRGQEARLRCSPMKGHSHVYWYRQLPEEGLKFMVYLQKENIIDESGMPKERFSAEFPKEGPSILRIQQVVRGDSAAYFCASSPRQGGSYEQYFGPGTRLTVT.

The chain carries TRBV4-3 and TRBJ2-5; the D gene TCRdb calls, TRBD2, cannot be checked with no DNA. The CDR3 sequence is 20 residues long. From germline, CDR1 is LGHNA and CDR2 YSLEER. The CDR3 protein is CASSPIGGLAGGQVRETQYF.

The genes are TRBV6-1 and TRBJ2-7; TCRdb reports TRBD1, a call that lacks DNA to check it against. Germline V lookup: CDR1 MNHNS, CDR2 SASEGT. This CDR3 has 13 amino acids. CDR3: CATETDDPLEQYF.

The chain is built from TRBV7-9 and TRBJ2-1; the D call from TCRdb, TRBD2, cannot be confirmed without DNA. Germline CDR1 is SEHNR and CDR2 is FQNEAQ (reference sequence). CDR3 length equals 16 residues. The CDR3: CASSPVGERGSNEQFF.

V is TRBV7-9 and J is TRBJ2-7; the TCRdb D gene call, TRBD1, has no DNA to confirm it. This CDR3 spans 20 amino acids. CDR1 SEHNR and CDR2 FQNEAQ come from the germline V gene (reference sequence). This chain's CDR3 is CASSSLLAQNRGTGPYEQYF.

The chain has TRBV29-1 and TRBJ2-3; TCRdb proposes TRBD1, but this gene call is untestable without DNA. The CDR3 extends over 16 amino acids. CDR1 and CDR2 (germline): SQVTM, ANQGSEA. The CDR3 loop reads CSVEGQVKSSTDTQYF.

This chain links TRBV28 with TRBJ2-7. The CDR3 length is 12 residues. The germline V gene encodes CDR1 MDHEN and CDR2 SYDVKM. The CDR3 reads CASSSPVPEQYF. Together with reference TRBV28 and TRBJ2-7, the CDR3 gives the full variable domain: DVKVTQSSRYLVKRTGEKVFLECVQDMDHENMFWYRQDPGLGLRLIYFSYDVKMKEKGDIPEGYSVSREKKERFSLILESASTNQTSMYLCASSSPVPEQYFGPGTRLTVT.

The J gene is TRBJ2-3, the V gene TRBV29-1. The CDR3 sequence is 13 residues long. CDR1 SQVTM and CDR2 ANQGSEA come from the germline V gene. The CDR3 here is CSVEGTDTDTQYF.